These T cell receptor beta chains were read from a single sample in a study of OX40 agonist ivuxolimab in advanced cancers. Assay: immunoSEQ multiplex PCR; the TCRdb copy retains only in-frame clones and omits some. This sample has roughly 63,000 clones, with about nine tenths found just once. This material consisted of CD4+ or CD8+ T cells sorted from blood, taken in a trial of the OX40 agonist ivuxolimab. The receptors originated from an adult with an advanced solid tumor such as melanoma, head and neck, liver or kidney cancer. CDR3s include the opening cysteine and the closing phenylalanine or tryptophan. The order of the fields is clone size, J gene, D gene, V gene, CDR3 protein, CDR3 DNA. A D gene is named only where the DNA matches it firmly. Clone size appears in some rows only: once, few, many, or a class for an expanded clone.

clone_size: once
j_call: TRBJ2-3
d_call: .
v_call: TRBV30
cdr3_aa: CAWRGASSTDTQYF
cdr3_nt: TGTGCCTGGAGGGGGGCGTCTAGCACAGATACGCAGTATTTT

clone_size: .
j_call: TRBJ2-7
d_call: .
v_call: TRBV28
cdr3_aa: CASRMTSGRSYEQYF
cdr3_nt: TGTGCCAGCAGGATGACCAGCGGGCGGTCCTACGAGCAGTACTTC

clone_size: .
j_call: TRBJ1-2
d_call: .
v_call: TRBV6-5
cdr3_aa: CASSFDVNYGYTF
cdr3_nt: TGTGCCAGCAGTTTTGACGTTAACTATGGCTACACCTTC

clone_size: .
j_call: TRBJ1-2
d_call: .
v_call: TRBV7-8
cdr3_aa: CASSLRADSNYGYTF
cdr3_nt: TGTGCCAGCAGCTTAAGAGCGGACAGCAACTATGGCTACACCTTC

clone_size: .
j_call: TRBJ1-6
d_call: .
v_call: TRBV7-9
cdr3_aa: CASSPRGYNSPLHF
cdr3_nt: TGTGCCAGCAGCCCTAGGGGATATAATTCACCCCTCCACTTT

clone_size: .
j_call: TRBJ2-2
d_call: .
v_call: TRBV5-6
cdr3_aa: CASSLRTPYTGELFF
cdr3_nt: TGTGCCAGCAGCTTGCGTACTCCATACACCGGGGAGCTGTTTTTT

clone_size: .
j_call: TRBJ1-1
d_call: .
v_call: TRBV5-8
cdr3_aa: CASSLGEWKQDNTEAFF
cdr3_nt: TGTGCCAGCAGCTTAGGGGAGTGGAAACAGGACAACACTGAAGCTTTCTTT

clone_size: .
j_call: TRBJ2-2
d_call: TRBD2
v_call: TRBV4-3
cdr3_aa: CASSLYSGRINTGELFF
cdr3_nt: TGCGCCAGCAGCCTATATAGCGGGAGAATAAACACCGGGGAGCTGTTTTTT

clone_size: .
j_call: TRBJ2-1
d_call: TRBD2
v_call: TRBV19
cdr3_aa: CASSFQLAGVENEQFF
cdr3_nt: TGTGCCAGTAGTTTCCAACTAGCGGGAGTGGAAAATGAGCAGTTCTTC

clone_size: few
j_call: TRBJ1-3
d_call: TRBD1
v_call: TRBV9
cdr3_aa: CASSASGTEGNTIYF
cdr3_nt: TGTGCCAGCAGCGCATCCGGGACAGAAGGAAACACCATATATTTT

clone_size: .
j_call: TRBJ1-1
d_call: .
v_call: TRBV30
cdr3_aa: CAWILPGTSNTEAFF
cdr3_nt: TGTGCCTGGATCCTCCCTGGGACGTCGAACACTGAAGCTTTCTTT

clone_size: few
j_call: TRBJ1-2
d_call: .
v_call: TRBV2
cdr3_aa: CASTTANGYTF
cdr3_nt: TGTGCCAGTACCACGGCCAACGGCTACACCTTC

clone_size: .
j_call: TRBJ2-1
d_call: .
v_call: TRBV5-6
cdr3_aa: CASSLGTEYNEQFF
cdr3_nt: TGTGCCAGCAGCTTGGGGACAGAGTACAATGAGCAGTTCTTC

clone_size: once
j_call: TRBJ2-1
d_call: TRBD2
v_call: TRBV18
cdr3_aa: CASSPPRTSFNEQFF
cdr3_nt: TGTGCCAGCTCCCCGCCAAGGACTAGCTTCAATGAGCAGTTCTTC

clone_size: .
j_call: TRBJ2-1
d_call: .
v_call: TRBV27
cdr3_aa: CASSLGSSSYNEQFF
cdr3_nt: TGTGCCAGCAGTTTAGGGAGTAGCTCCTACAATGAGCAGTTCTTC

clone_size: .
j_call: TRBJ1-4
d_call: TRBD1
v_call: TRBV30
cdr3_aa: CAWTAGTDFNEKLFF
cdr3_nt: TGTGCCTGGACCGCCGGGACAGATTTTAATGAAAAACTGTTTTTT

clone_size: .
j_call: TRBJ2-7
d_call: TRBD2
v_call: TRBV6-5
cdr3_aa: CASSPGTRIHEQYF
cdr3_nt: TGTGCCAGCAGCCCCGGGACTAGAATCCACGAGCAGTACTTC

clone_size: once
j_call: TRBJ1-1
d_call: .
v_call: TRBV7-9
cdr3_aa: CASSFWGRMNTEAFF
cdr3_nt: TGTGCCAGCAGCTTTTGGGGGCGGATGAACACTGAAGCTTTCTTT

clone_size: .
j_call: TRBJ1-3
d_call: .
v_call: TRBV4-3
cdr3_aa: CASTSFITPAGNTIYF
cdr3_nt: TGCGCCAGCACCTCTTTTATAACTCCTGCTGGAAACACCATATATTTT

clone_size: .
j_call: TRBJ2-3
d_call: .
v_call: TRBV4-1
cdr3_aa: CASSQDPWSDTQYF
cdr3_nt: TGCGCCAGCAGCCAAGATCCTTGGTCAGATACGCAGTATTTT